What follows is one T cell receptor (beta chain) and its context. PCR employed 60 Vbeta and 13 Jbeta primers. Generated by immunoSEQ multiplex PCR, the TCRdb table keeps only in-frame clones and is missing some. Of around 100,000 clones in the sample, 80% to 85% were seen once. The record originates from a study of cytomegalovirus exposure and HLA in healthy donors. The CDR3 totals 11 residues. All the people who gave samples were healthy bone marrow donors. This receptor was obtained from a man in his thirties or forties in good health and CMV-seropositive. The sequencing input was PBMCs. The rearrangement uses TRBV12-2 and TRBJ1-2. TRBV12-2 is annotated as a pseudogene. As DNA, the CDR3 is TGTGCAAGTCGCTCGGTCTATGGCTACACCTTC. This codes for CASRSVYGYTF.